Listed below are T cell receptor beta chains from one sample, sequenced in a study of post-analysis software for immune sequencing data. TCRdb reprocessed the PCR reads with MiXCR, giving one entry per CDR3 protein. Here the sample spans hundreds of thousands of distinct CDR3 sequences, roughly 27% being singletons. Sequences were obtained from blood. The receptors were sampled from a girl aged 5 to 17 with multiple sclerosis. Each CDR3 is given with its conserved first and last residue. D genes are given only for firm matches. A row's size may be missing; if present it is once, few, many or a size class.

length: 14
size: .
D: .
V: TRBV7-9
J: TRBJ2-2
DNA: TGTGCCAGCGGGCGTGGTCCGAACACCGGGGAGCTGTTTTTT
CDR3: CASGRGPNTGELFF

length: 15
size: .
D: .
V: TRBV5-1
J: TRBJ2-1
DNA: TGCGCCAGCAGCTTGTGGCAGGGAGGACACAATGAGCAGTTCTTC
CDR3: CASSLWQGGHNEQFF

length: 13
size: .
D: TRBD1
V: TRBV20-1
J: TRBJ1-2
DNA: TGCAGTGCTAGACAGACAGGGGAATATGGCTACACCTTC
CDR3: CSARQTGEYGYTF

length: 17
size: few
D: TRBD2
V: TRBV6-6
J: TRBJ2-1
DNA: TGTGCCAGCAGTCTTCCCACTAGCGGCGAATCGAAACGAAAGCAGTTCTTC
CDR3: CASSLPTSGESKRKQFF

length: 15
size: few
D: .
V: TRBV4-2
J: TRBJ1-2
DNA: TGTGCCAGCAGCCATACCGGACAGACCATCTATGGCTACACCTTC
CDR3: CASSHTGQTIYGYTF

length: 15
size: .
D: TRBD2
V: TRBV20-1
J: TRBJ2-1
DNA: TGCAGTGATAGAGATGTAGCGGGACTCTTCAATGAGCAGTTCTTC
CDR3: CSDRDVAGLFNEQFF

length: 14
size: .
D: .
V: TRBV11-2
J: TRBJ1-1
DNA: TGTGCCACGAACGGGGGAGTGAGGAACACTGAAGCTTTCTTT
CDR3: CATNGGVRNTEAFF

length: 16
size: many
D: .
V: TRBV29-1
J: TRBJ2-6
DNA: TGCAGCGCACAGGGCTACAATCCCTCTGGGGCCAACGTCCTGACTTTC
CDR3: CSAQGYNPSGANVLTF

length: 13
size: .
D: TRBD1
V: TRBV29-1
J: TRBJ2-5
DNA: TGCAGCGTCTTGACAGGGGAGGAGAAGACCCAGTACTTC
CDR3: CSVLTGEEKTQYF

length: 15
size: few
D: .
V: TRBV6-5
J: TRBJ2-3
DNA: TGTGCCAGCAGTTACCTCGATCCTAGCACAGATACGCAGTATTTT
CDR3: CASSYLDPSTDTQYF

length: 14
size: few
D: .
V: TRBV3-1
J: TRBJ2-1
DNA: TGTGCCAGCAGCCAAGATCGGGAAGGTAATGAGCAGTTCTTC
CDR3: CASSQDREGNEQFF

length: 16
size: many
D: .
V: TRBV12-3/TRBV12-4
J: TRBJ2-6
DNA: TGTGCCAGCAGTTATAGTCCAGGCTCTGGGGCCAACGTCCTGACTTTC
CDR3: CASSYSPGSGANVLTF

length: 12
size: .
D: .
V: TRBV28
J: TRBJ2-7
DNA: TGTGCCGGCAGTTTTATTGGAAGAGAGCAGTACTTC
CDR3: CAGSFIGREQYF

length: 13
size: many
D: .
V: TRBV29-1
J: TRBJ2-1
DNA: TGCAGCGTTGAAGGGGGGATGGACAATGAGCAGTTCTTC
CDR3: CSVEGGMDNEQFF

length: 15
size: .
D: .
V: TRBV20-1
J: TRBJ2-2
DNA: TGCAGTGCTAGAAAACGGGACCGAAACACCGGGGAGCTGTTTTTT
CDR3: CSARKRDRNTGELFF

length: 13
size: many
D: .
V: TRBV20-1
J: TRBJ2-5
DNA: TGCAGTGCTAGAGACGCGGGGAAGGAGACCCAGTACTTC
CDR3: CSARDAGKETQYF

length: 17
size: few
D: TRBD2
V: TRBV5-1
J: TRBJ2-7
DNA: TGCGCCAGCAGCTTCACCGGGACTAGCGGGAGGAACTACGAGCAGTACTTC
CDR3: CASSFTGTSGRNYEQYF

length: 16
size: .
D: .
V: TRBV20-1
J: TRBJ2-7
DNA: TGCAGTGCTCCATCTATGACCCGACTAACCGACTACGAGCAGTACTTC
CDR3: CSAPSMTRLTDYEQYF

length: 17
size: few
D: TRBD2
V: TRBV4-3
J: TRBJ2-5
DNA: TGCGCCAGCAGCCAAGATCTAGCGGGAGGAACACAAGAGACCCAGTACTTC
CDR3: CASSQDLAGGTQETQYF

length: 13
size: .
D: .
V: TRBV20-1
J: TRBJ1-5
DNA: TGCAGTGCCCGCGCCCCCGGGGAAGAGCCCCAGCATTTT
CDR3: CSARAPGEEPQHF

length: 15
size: once
D: TRBD1
V: TRBV2
J: TRBJ2-2
DNA: TGTGCCAGCAGTTGGGACAGGGTGAACACCGGGGAGCTGTTTTTT
CDR3: CASSWDRVNTGELFF

length: 17
size: .
D: TRBD2
V: TRBV3-1
J: TRBJ2-1
DNA: TGTGCCAGCAGCCAAGAGGGGCGGCGGGAGGGCCTAAATGAGCAGTTCTTC
CDR3: CASSQEGRREGLNEQFF

length: 15
size: few
D: .
V: TRBV6-5
J: TRBJ2-1
DNA: TGTGCCAGCAGTTACTCGAGGGACCCCTCCAATGAGCAGTTCTTC
CDR3: CASSYSRDPSNEQFF

length: 17
size: few
D: .
V: TRBV4-3
J: TRBJ2-3
DNA: TGCGCCAGCAGCCAAGATAGGGCGGGAACTAGCACAGATACGCAGTATTTT
CDR3: CASSQDRAGTSTDTQYF

length: 14
size: .
D: .
V: TRBV20-1
J: TRBJ1-5
DNA: TGCAGTGCTAGTGGGGGTTTTGGCAATCAGCCCCAGCATTTT
CDR3: CSASGGFGNQPQHF

length: 13
size: .
D: TRBD2
V: TRBV20-1
J: TRBJ2-7
DNA: TGCAGTGCTACCTCTAGCGGGGTCTACGAGCAGTACTTC
CDR3: CSATSSGVYEQYF

length: 19
size: few
D: .
V: TRBV20-1
J: TRBJ1-5
DNA: TGCAGTGCCACAAGGGGCAGGGGCCATTCTGTGTATAGCAATCAGCCCCAGCATTTT
CDR3: CSATRGRGHSVYSNQPQHF

length: 13
size: .
D: TRBD1
V: TRBV20-1
J: TRBJ1-1
DNA: TGCAGTGCACCCGGGACAGGGGTCACTGAAGCTTTCTTT
CDR3: CSAPGTGVTEAFF

length: 14
size: few
D: .
V: TRBV27
J: TRBJ1-5
DNA: TGTGCCAGCAGTTTATCGAGAGCCAATCAGCCCCAGCATTTT
CDR3: CASSLSRANQPQHF

length: 19
size: few
D: TRBD2
V: TRBV6-1
J: TRBJ2-1
DNA: TGTGCCACCCGTCACGGGGGACTAGCGGGAGGCCCAGGGGACAATGAGCAGTTCTTC
CDR3: CATRHGGLAGGPGDNEQFF

length: 15
size: few
D: TRBD2
V: TRBV15
J: TRBJ2-3
DNA: TGTGCCACCAGCAGGTCGGGGGGGGTGTCAGATACGCAGTATTTT
CDR3: CATSRSGGVSDTQYF

length: 13
size: few
D: TRBD1
V: TRBV29-1
J: TRBJ1-1
DNA: TGCAGCGTCCACAGGGGGGGGAGTACTGAAGCTTTCTTT
CDR3: CSVHRGGSTEAFF

length: 16
size: .
D: TRBD1
V: TRBV9
J: TRBJ2-7
DNA: TGTGCCAGCAGCAGAGACCCGGACAGGCGAGACTACGAGCAGTACTTC
CDR3: CASSRDPDRRDYEQYF

length: 17
size: few
D: TRBD2
V: TRBV14
J: TRBJ2-1
DNA: TGTGCCAGCAGCCGTCGCCTAGCGGGAGTTTGGTACAATGAGCAGTTCTTC
CDR3: CASSRRLAGVWYNEQFF

length: 18
size: .
D: .
V: TRBV9
J: TRBJ2-1
DNA: TGTGCCAGCAGCGGGGGGGGCCTTGGGACGTCACCCTACAATGAGCAGTTCTTC
CDR3: CASSGGGLGTSPYNEQFF

length: 11
size: few
D: TRBD2
V: TRBV20-1
J: TRBJ2-3
DNA: TGCAGTGCTATAGCGGGGGATACGCAGTATTTT
CDR3: CSAIAGDTQYF

length: 15
size: few
D: TRBD1
V: TRBV12-3/TRBV12-4
J: TRBJ1-1
DNA: TGTGCCAGCAGCCGAAGCGACAGGGGGAACACTGAAGCTTTCTTT
CDR3: CASSRSDRGNTEAFF

length: 13
size: .
D: .
V: TRBV3-1
J: TRBJ2-1
DNA: TGTGCCAGCAGCCAATTACGGGGAAATGAGCAGTTCTTC
CDR3: CASSQLRGNEQFF

length: 17
size: .
D: TRBD1
V: TRBV27
J: TRBJ1-2
DNA: TGTGCCAGCAGTTCCCTAAGACCCCCGGGACAGTTCTATGGCTACACCTTC
CDR3: CASSSLRPPGQFYGYTF

length: 14
size: .
D: TRBD1
V: TRBV6-5
J: TRBJ1-1
DNA: TGTGCCAGCAGTTACGCGTTGACAGGGGGTGGGGCTTTCTTT
CDR3: CASSYALTGGGAFF

length: 15
size: few
D: TRBD2
V: TRBV7-9
J: TRBJ2-3
DNA: TGTGCCAGCAGCTCTAGCGGGGGACTCACAGATACGCAGTATTTT
CDR3: CASSSSGGLTDTQYF

length: 14
size: .
D: TRBD1
V: TRBV12-3/TRBV12-4
J: TRBJ1-5
DNA: TGTGCCAGCAGTTCAGGACAGGATACGGCGCCCCAGCATTTT
CDR3: CASSSGQDTAPQHF

length: 18
size: .
D: .
V: TRBV7-2
J: TRBJ2-3
DNA: TGTGCCAGCAGCTTACTAGGGGCAGGGGATGTTTTCACAGATACGCAGTATTTT
CDR3: CASSLLGAGDVFTDTQYF

length: 18
size: .
D: TRBD1
V: TRBV2
J: TRBJ2-1
DNA: TGTGCCAGCAGCGTGACAGGGGGCGGGGTGGGGTCCTACAATGAGCAGTTCTTC
CDR3: CASSVTGGGVGSYNEQFF

length: 15
size: many
D: TRBD1
V: TRBV29-1
J: TRBJ2-1
DNA: TGCAGCGTTGAGGGGGACAGAAATTCCCCCAATGAGCAGTTCTTC
CDR3: CSVEGDRNSPNEQFF